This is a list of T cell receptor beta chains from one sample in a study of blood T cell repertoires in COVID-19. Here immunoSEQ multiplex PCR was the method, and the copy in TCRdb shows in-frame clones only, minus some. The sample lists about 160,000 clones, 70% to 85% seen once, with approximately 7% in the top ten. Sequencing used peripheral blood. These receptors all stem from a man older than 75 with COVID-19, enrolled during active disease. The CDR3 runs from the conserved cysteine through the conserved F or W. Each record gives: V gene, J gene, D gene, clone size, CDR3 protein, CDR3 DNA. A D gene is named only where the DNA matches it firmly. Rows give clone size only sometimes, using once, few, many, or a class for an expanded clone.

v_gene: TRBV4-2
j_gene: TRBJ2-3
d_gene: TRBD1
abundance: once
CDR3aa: CASSLDRGSTDTQYF
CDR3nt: TGTGCCAGCAGCCTGGACAGGGGGAGCACAGATACGCAGTATTTT

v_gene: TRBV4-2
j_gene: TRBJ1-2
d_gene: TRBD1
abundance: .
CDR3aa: CASSQGTGTYGYTF
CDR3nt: TGTGCCAGCAGCCAAGGGACAGGGACCTATGGCTACACCTTC

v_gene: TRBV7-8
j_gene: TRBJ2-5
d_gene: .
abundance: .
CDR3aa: CASTLGRGVQETQYF
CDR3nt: TGTGCCAGCACCCTAGGCAGGGGGGTCCAAGAGACCCAGTACTTC

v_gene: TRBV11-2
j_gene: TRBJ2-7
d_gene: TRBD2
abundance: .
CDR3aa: CASSWGGSYEQYF
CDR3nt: TGTGCCAGCAGTTGGGGGGGTTCCTACGAGCAGTACTTC

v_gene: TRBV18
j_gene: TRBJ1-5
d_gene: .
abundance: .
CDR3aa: CASSPGQSNQPQHF
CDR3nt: TGTGCCAGCTCACCGGGGCAATCCAATCAGCCCCAGCATTTT

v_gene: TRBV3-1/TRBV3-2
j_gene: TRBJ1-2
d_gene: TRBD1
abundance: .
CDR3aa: CASRDRGRYGYTF
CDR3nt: TGTGCCAGCCGGGACAGGGGGCGGTACGGCTACACCTTC

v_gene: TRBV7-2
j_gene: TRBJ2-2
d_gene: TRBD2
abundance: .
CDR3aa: CASSMTSGYTGELFF
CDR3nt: TGTGCCAGCAGTATGACTAGCGGGTACACCGGGGAGCTGTTTTTT

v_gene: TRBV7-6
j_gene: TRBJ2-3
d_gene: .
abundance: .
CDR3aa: CASSLLGLSTDTQYF
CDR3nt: TGTGCCAGCAGCTTACTAGGACTTTCCACAGATACGCAGTATTTT

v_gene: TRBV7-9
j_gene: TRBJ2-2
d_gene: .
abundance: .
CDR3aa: CASRLRGFSPTGELFF
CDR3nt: TGTGCCAGCAGACTACGGGGTTTTAGCCCTACCGGGGAGCTGTTTTTT

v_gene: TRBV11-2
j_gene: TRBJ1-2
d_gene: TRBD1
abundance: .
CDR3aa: CASSLRSGQGANYGYTF
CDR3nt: TGTGCCAGCAGCTTAAGGAGTGGACAGGGGGCCAACTATGGCTACACCTTC

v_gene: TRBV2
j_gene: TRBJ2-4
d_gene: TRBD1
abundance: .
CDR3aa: CASSRDRDGAQYF
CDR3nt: TGTGCCAGCAGCCGGGACAGGGATGGGGCTCAGTACTTC

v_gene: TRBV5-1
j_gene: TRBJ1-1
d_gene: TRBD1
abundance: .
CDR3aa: CASRQTGGNTEAFF
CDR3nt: TGCGCCAGCAGACAGACAGGGGGGAACACTGAAGCTTTCTTT

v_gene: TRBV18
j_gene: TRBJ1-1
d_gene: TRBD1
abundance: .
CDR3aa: CASSPTTGVNTEAFF
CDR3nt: TGTGCCAGCTCTCCTACGACAGGGGTGAACACTGAAGCTTTCTTT

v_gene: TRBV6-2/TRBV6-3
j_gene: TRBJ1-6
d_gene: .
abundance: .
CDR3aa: CASSYGGFGSYNSPLHF
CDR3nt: TGTGCCAGCAGTTACGGGGGCTTCGGGTCCTATAATTCACCCCTCCACTTT

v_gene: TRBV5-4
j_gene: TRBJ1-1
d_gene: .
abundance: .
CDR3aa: CASTPWQGLGTEAFF
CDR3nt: TGTGCCAGCACCCCCTGGCAGGGCTTGGGCACTGAAGCTTTCTTT

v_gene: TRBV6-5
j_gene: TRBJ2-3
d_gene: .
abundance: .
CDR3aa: CASSSTLSTDTQYF
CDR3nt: TGTGCCAGCAGTTCCACTCTATCCACAGATACGCAGTATTTT

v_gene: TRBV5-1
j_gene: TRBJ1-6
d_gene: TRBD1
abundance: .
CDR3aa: CASSFGTGVSPLHF
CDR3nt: TGCGCCAGCAGCTTCGGGACAGGGGTATCACCCCTCCACTTT

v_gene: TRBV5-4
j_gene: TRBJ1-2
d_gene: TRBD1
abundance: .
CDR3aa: CASSLGQGDDYGYTF
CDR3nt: TGTGCCAGCAGCTTGGGACAGGGGGACGACTATGGCTACACCTTC

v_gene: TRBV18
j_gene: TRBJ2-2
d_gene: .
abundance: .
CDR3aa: CASSPVRLDLTGELFF
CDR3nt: TGTGCCAGCTCACCAGTCCGACTAGACCTCACCGGGGAGCTGTTTTTT

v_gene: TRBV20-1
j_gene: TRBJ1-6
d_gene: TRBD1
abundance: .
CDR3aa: CSASSLETGWNSPLHF
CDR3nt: TGCAGTGCTAGTAGCCTTGAGACAGGGTGGAATTCACCCCTCCACTTT

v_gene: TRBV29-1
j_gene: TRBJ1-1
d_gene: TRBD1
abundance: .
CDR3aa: CSAGTGGNTEAFF
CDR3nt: TGCAGCGCCGGGACAGGCGGGAACACTGAAGCTTTCTTT

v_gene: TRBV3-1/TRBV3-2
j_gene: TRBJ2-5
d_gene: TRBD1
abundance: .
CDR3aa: CASRPRGQEETQYF
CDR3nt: TGTGCCAGCAGGCCTCGAGGACAGGAGGAGACCCAGTACTTC

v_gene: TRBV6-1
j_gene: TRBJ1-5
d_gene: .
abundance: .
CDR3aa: CASSEITGQPQHF
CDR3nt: TGTGCCAGCAGTGAAATCACAGGTCAGCCCCAGCATTTT

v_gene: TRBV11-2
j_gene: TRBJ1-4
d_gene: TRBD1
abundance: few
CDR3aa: CASSSRDREGEKLFF
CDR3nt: TGTGCCAGCAGCTCCCGGGACAGGGAAGGCGAAAAACTGTTTTTT

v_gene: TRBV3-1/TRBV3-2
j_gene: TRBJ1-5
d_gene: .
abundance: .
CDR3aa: CASSPGRVNQPQHF
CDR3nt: TGTGCCAGCAGCCCGGGCAGGGTCAATCAGCCCCAGCATTTT

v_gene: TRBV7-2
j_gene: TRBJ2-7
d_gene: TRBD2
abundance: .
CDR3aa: CASSLGLRTSRESYEQYF
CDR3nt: TGTGCCAGCAGCTTAGGACTTAGGACTAGCCGAGAGTCCTACGAGCAGTACTTC

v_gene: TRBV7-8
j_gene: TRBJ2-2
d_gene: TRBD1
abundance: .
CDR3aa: CASSLARQGRTGELFF
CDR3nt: TGTGCCAGCAGCTTGGCCAGACAGGGACGTACCGGGGAGCTGTTTTTT

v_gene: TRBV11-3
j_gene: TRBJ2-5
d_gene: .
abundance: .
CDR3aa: CASSRTSGVETQYF
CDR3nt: TGTGCCAGCAGCCGAACCTCAGGGGTTGAGACCCAGTACTTC

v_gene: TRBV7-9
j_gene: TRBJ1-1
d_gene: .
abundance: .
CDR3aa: CASSLVGAHAEAFF
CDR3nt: TGTGCCAGCAGCTTAGTGGGGGCTCACGCTGAAGCTTTCTTT

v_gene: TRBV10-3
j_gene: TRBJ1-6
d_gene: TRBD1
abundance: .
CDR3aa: CAIRQGNSPLHF
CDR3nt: TGTGCCATCCGACAGGGAAATTCACCCCTCCACTTT

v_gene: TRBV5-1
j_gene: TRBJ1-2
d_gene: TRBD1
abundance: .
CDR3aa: CASSLAGGERDYGYTF
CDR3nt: TGCGCCAGCAGCTTGGCAGGGGGCGAACGGGACTATGGCTACACCTTC

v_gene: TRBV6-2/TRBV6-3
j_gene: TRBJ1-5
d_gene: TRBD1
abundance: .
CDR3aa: CASSSDRGRAPQHF
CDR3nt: TGTGCCAGCAGTTCGGACAGGGGGAGGGCGCCCCAGCATTTT

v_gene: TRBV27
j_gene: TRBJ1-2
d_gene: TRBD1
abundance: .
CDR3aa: CASSLLTGTGIGGYTF
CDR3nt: TGTGCCAGCAGTTTACTAACCGGGACAGGGATCGGAGGCTACACCTTC

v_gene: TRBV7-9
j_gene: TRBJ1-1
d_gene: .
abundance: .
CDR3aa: CASSFREATEAFF
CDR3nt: TGTGCCAGCAGCTTTCGGGAGGCCACTGAAGCTTTCTTT

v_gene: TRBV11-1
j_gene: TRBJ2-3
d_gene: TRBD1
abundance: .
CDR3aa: CASSFTRGLSTDTQYF
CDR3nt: TGTGCCAGCAGCTTTACCAGGGGGCTTAGCACAGATACGCAGTATTTT

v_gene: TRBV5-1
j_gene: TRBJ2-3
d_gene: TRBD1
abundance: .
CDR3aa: CASSLDRGQSDTQYF
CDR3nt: TGCGCCAGCAGCTTGGACAGGGGGCAGTCAGATACGCAGTATTTT

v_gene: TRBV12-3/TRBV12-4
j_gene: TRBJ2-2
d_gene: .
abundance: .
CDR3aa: CASSSYAGELFF
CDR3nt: TGTGCCAGCAGTTCTTACGCGGGGGAGCTGTTTTTT

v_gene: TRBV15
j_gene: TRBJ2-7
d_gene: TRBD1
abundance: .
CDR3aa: CATSKAKQGVHPPAYEQYF
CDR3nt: TGTGCCACCAGCAAAGCTAAACAGGGGGTGCACCCTCCTGCCTACGAGCAGTACTTC

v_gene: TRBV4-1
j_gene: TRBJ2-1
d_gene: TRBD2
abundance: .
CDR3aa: CASSRNAGGSSYNEQFF
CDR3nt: TGCGCCAGCAGCCGAAACGCCGGGGGGAGCTCCTACAATGAGCAGTTCTTC

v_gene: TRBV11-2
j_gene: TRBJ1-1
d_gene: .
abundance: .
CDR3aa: CASSLAGGRENTEAFF
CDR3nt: TGTGCCAGCAGCTTAGCGGGGGGTCGGGAGAACACTGAAGCTTTCTTT

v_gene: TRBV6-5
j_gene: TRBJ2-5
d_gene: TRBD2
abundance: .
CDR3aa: CASAIGGVQETQYF
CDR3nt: TGTGCCAGCGCCATCGGGGGGGTCCAGGAGACCCAGTACTTC

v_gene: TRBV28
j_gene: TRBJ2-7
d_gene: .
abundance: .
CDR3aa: CASSSTAGGVDEQYF
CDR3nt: TGTGCCAGCAGTTCCACGGCAGGCGGGGTAGACGAGCAGTACTTC

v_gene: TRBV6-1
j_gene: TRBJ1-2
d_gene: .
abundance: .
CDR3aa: CASSEAGGGPTDYGYTF
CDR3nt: TGTGCCAGCAGTGAAGCGGGGGGGGGCCCTACGGACTATGGCTACACCTTC